Sequencing of this TCR beta chain was carried out in a study of blood T cells in healthy people across ages. Notes on the study in general: Strong correlation linked observed beta diversity and percent naive T cells. The study found more naive CD4+ cells and higher diversity in long-lived than aged donors. Age advanced and TCR beta diversity per million T cells fell, roughly linearly.

This CDR3 is 15 amino acids long. Germline CDR1 is DFQATT and CDR2 is SNEGSKA (reference sequence). V lost 1 base, J lost 0 bases, and 10 bases lay in between. This clonotype has a count of ten or more. Its antigen remains unknown. Primers used in a second PCR of roughly 7 to 11 cycles were a sample-barcoded 5' primer and a J-beta primer mix. TCRdb ran MiXCR on the 5' RACE reads and lists one entry per CDR3 protein. Here the sample spans around 650,000 distinct CDR3 sequences, approximately 30% being singletons. Donors gave roughly 10 milliliters of peripheral blood apiece. The sequence was collected from an elderly woman in good health. Sequencing input: blood. The chain joins TRBV20-1 to TRBJ2-1, with D maybe TRBD1 (6 bases). CDR3 coding DNA: TGCAGTGCTAGAGGGGGGCCGGGCTCCTACAATGAGCAGTTCTTC. Translated, it gives CSARGGPGSYNEQFF.